The text below deals with one T cell receptor (beta chain). Its antigen is unidentified. This entry belongs to a study of graft-versus-host responses after intestinal transplantation. At the level of the study: Anti-thymocyte globulin induction preceded approximately three years of tacrolimus and steroid maintenance in all recipients.

Overall study findings and caveats: After transplant, early declines in HvG clones were associated with peak levels of circulating GvH clones. Allograft clonal ratios (graft-versus-host to host-versus-graft) were high in patients who had graft-donor T cell macrochimerism. The recipient marrow held GvH clones, and some of them showed up first in ileum or blood.

Clones were sequenced by immunoSEQ multiplex PCR, and TCRdb holds only the in-frame ones, with some missing. The data contain tens of thousands of clones, about 96% of them singletons. The TCR sequence derives from a human donor who was the organ donor for an intestinal transplant. This specimen was unstimulated CD8+ T cells sorted from spleen or lymph node cells, taken before transplant.

In DNA form, the CDR3 reads TGTGCCAGCAGCAGACTGGTTAGGGGGACTGAAGCTTTCTTT. Protein product: CASSRLVRGTEAFF. The genes are TRBV21-1 and TRBJ1-1; the tabulated D call, TRBD1, remains unverified against the DNA. TRBV21-1 is a listed pseudogene. The CDR3 sequence is 14 residues long.